This TCR beta chain was recorded in a study of T cell responses to AZD1222 COVID-19 vaccine. Details on this clone: The antigen remains unidentified.

Germline V lookup: CDR1 PRHDT, CDR2 FYEKMQ (reference sequence). This CDR3 has 14 residues. Trimming pared 2 bases from V and 7 bases from J, leaving 14 bases between. Overall study findings and caveats: Targeting of unmutated variant regions was reportedly seen in nearly half of spike-specific TCRs. The sample set comprised mostly white British donors with more females, and clonal diversity was possibly underestimated.

Clones were sequenced by immunoSEQ multiplex PCR, and TCRdb holds only the in-frame ones, with some missing. The data contain more than 150,000 clones, around 94% of them singletons. The source material was peripheral blood, sampled on day 0 of AZD1222 vaccination. This receptor was obtained from an adult in good health. The V gene is TRBV13, the J gene TRBJ1-2, with D possibly TRBD1 on 5 matching bases. CDR3: CASSLFSQGLGYTF. The CDR3 DNA reads TGTGCCAGCAGCTTATTTAGCCAGGGTCTTGGCTACACCTTC.